This T cell receptor (beta chain) was recorded in a study of cytomegalovirus exposure and HLA in healthy donors. Of note for this clone: Its antigen is unidentified.

Germline V lookup: CDR1 SGHTA, CDR2 FQGTGA. The V segment lost 5 bases and the J segment 2 bases; nucleotides outside the gene matches: 6. This CDR3 is 15 amino acids long. Study-wide points: Analyses of presence/absence relied on an assumption of roughly uniform sequencing depth across donors. The study had only CMV serostatus as immune exposure information.

The PCR employed 60 Vbeta primers together with 13 Jbeta primers. Repertoires were generated with immunoSEQ multiplex PCR, while TCRdb's copy carries only in-frame clones and drops some. This table holds about 120,000 clones, around 76% found once. Nominally healthy donors were sampled, though unrecorded immune exposures were likely. The chain employs TRBV7-3 and TRBJ2-1; 7 positions match TRBD2. Sequenced input: PBMCs. This receptor was taken from a man between 60 and 75 years old in good health and CMV-seropositive. CDR3: CASSPPGRTYNEQFF. The CDR3 DNA is TGTGCCAGCAGCCCCCCCGGGAGGACCTACAATGAGCAGTTCTTC.